Below are 22 T cell receptor beta chains sequenced from a single sample in a study of T cell responses to AZD1222 COVID-19 vaccine. Generated by immunoSEQ multiplex PCR, the TCRdb table keeps only in-frame clones and is missing some. The sample holds more than 140,000 clones; approximately 90% are singletons and the top ten take more than 2%. The source material was peripheral blood, sampled on day 0 of AZD1222 vaccination. The receptors derive from an adult in good health.

The table lists this clone with a count of one. The V and J genes are TRBV30 and TRBJ1-2, with D possibly matching TRBD1 (5 bases). This CDR3 region has 14 residues. V was cut by 0 bases and J by 3 bases, with 11 bases left in between. Germline-derived CDR1 and CDR2 are GTSNPN and SVGIG (reference sequence). CDR3 residues: CAWSVQGTHYGYTF. In nucleotides, the CDR3 is TGTGCCTGGAGTGTACAAGGGACGCACTATGGCTACACCTTC.

This clone appeared a few times. The rearrangement uses TRBV6-5 and TRBJ2-7, with 8 bases that match TRBD2. V gave up 9 bases and J gave up 1 base; unmatched junction bases: 8. The CDR3 consists of 14 residues. Per germline, CDR1 MNHEY and CDR2 SVGAGI. CDR3 region: CARPGLEISYEQYF. The CDR3, as DNA: TGTGCCAGACCGGGACTAGAAATTTCCTACGAGCAGTACTTC.

V and J are TRBV7-6 and TRBJ2-3; 10 positions agree with TRBD1. Trimming at V came to 4 bases and at J to 3 bases, leaving 4 bases not matched to a gene. There are 15 residues in the CDR3. Germline V gives CDR1 SGHVS, CDR2 FNYEAQ. The CDR3 is CASSSRDRGTDTQYF. In nucleotides, the CDR3 is TGTGCCAGCAGCTCGAGGGACAGGGGAACAGATACGCAGTATTTT.

V and J are TRBV30 and TRBJ2-5; D unresolved. In germline, CDR1 is GTSNPN, CDR2 SVGIG (reference sequence). The CDR3 extends over 12 amino acids. Trimming removed 4 bases from V and 2 bases from J, with 8 bases in between. The CDR3 protein is CAWNMGQETQYF. CDR3 nucleotide sequence: TGTGCCTGGAATATGGGTCAAGAGACCCAGTACTTC.

The chain links TRBV9 to TRBJ1-3, with D possibly being TRBD1 (5 bases). The V gene lost 1 base and the J gene lost 4 bases, with 9 bases spanning the gap. The CDR3 covers 14 residues. The germline V gene encodes CDR1 SGDLS and CDR2 YYNGEE. The CDR3: CASSVTGQGNTIYF. CDR3 nucleotides: TGTGCCAGCAGCGTAACGGGGCAAGGAAACACCATATATTTT.

This chain uses TRBV27 with TRBJ1-1; no clear D. The germline V gene encodes CDR1 MNHEY and CDR2 SMNVEV (reference sequence). The CDR3 runs to 14 residues. V lost 4 bases, J lost 1 base, and 10 bases lay in between. CDR3 sequence: CASSYVPGNTEAFF. DNA of the CDR3: TGTGCCAGCAGTTATGTCCCAGGGAACACTGAAGCTTTCTTT.

The rearrangement links TRBV2 to TRBJ1-5, with D unclear. Germline V gene data show CDR1 as SNHLY and CDR2 as FYNNEI. The ends were cut back, 4 bases at V and 9 bases at J, with 13 bases in the middle. The CDR3 is made up of 13 amino acids. In DNA, the CDR3 is TGTGCCAGCAGTGTCCGGGCAAATGGGCCCCAGCATTTT. Its protein product is CASSVRANGPQHF. Full variable domain (missing parts from reference TRBV2 and TRBJ1-5): EPEVTQTPSHQVTQMGQEVILRCVPISNHLYFYWYRQILGQKVEFLVSFYNNEISEKSEIFDDQFSVERPDGSNFTLKIRSTKLEDSAMYFCASSVRANGPQHFGDGTRLSIL.

This clone was counted only a few times. The J gene is TRBJ1-1, the V gene TRBV18; a possible D gene is TRBD1 (5 bases). Trimming took off 0 bases at V and 4 bases at J, with 9 bases between the two ends. Germline V lookup: CDR1 KGHSH, CDR2 LQKENI. The CDR3 contains 14 residues. In nucleotides, the CDR3 is TGTGCCAGCTCACCACCGATGGGGGTCACTGAAGCTTTCTTT. It translates to CASSPPMGVTEAFF.

The genes are TRBV4-2 and TRBJ2-7; 13 nucleotides align to TRBD2. The germline CDR1 and CDR2 sequences are LGHNA and YNFKEQ. The CDR3 covers 16 residues. J lost 6 bases, V lost 5 bases, and 10 bases had no gene match. CDR3 sequence (DNA): TGTGCCAGCAGCGAAGCGGGAACTAGCGGGAGGGTCGAGCAGTACTTC. Translating gives CASSEAGTSGRVEQYF.

This chain links TRBV15 with TRBJ2-7, with 10 bases matching TRBD2. From germline, CDR1 is LNHNV and CDR2 YYDKDF (reference sequence). The length of the CDR3 is 15 residues. With V trimmed by 0 bases and J by 4 bases, 3 bases remained unmatched. CDR3 residues: CATSRDTSGDYEQYF. The CDR3 region has the DNA TGTGCCACCAGCAGAGATACTAGCGGGGATTACGAGCAGTACTTC.

J is TRBJ1-6 and V is TRBV27; D might be TRBD1 (5 bases). The germline V gene has CDR1 MNHEY and CDR2 SMNVEV (reference sequence). The CDR3 has 17 residues. V lost 6 bases to trimming and J lost 1 base, with 16 bases between them. CDR3 residues: CASSHRDPGSYNSPLHF. CDR3 DNA sequence: TGTGCCAGCAGCCACCGGGACCCTGGATCCTATAATTCACCCCTCCACTTT.

The gene calls are TRBV6-2 or TRBV6-3 and TRBJ2-1; D might be TRBD1 (6 bases). CDR1 and CDR2 from the germline V gene are MNHEY and SVGEGT. V was pared by 6 bases and J by 6 bases, with 12 bases between. The length of the CDR3 is 13 residues. The CDR3 DNA reads TGTGCCAGCAGCTTACAGGGTCCCAATGAGCAGTTCTTC. As protein: CASSLQGPNEQFF.

This clone was seen only once. This chain joins TRBV29-1 and TRBJ1-5; 10 bases agree with TRBD1. Germline CDR1 SQVTM, CDR2 ANQGSEA. The trim removed 7 bases at V and 7 bases at J, leaving 4 bases unmatched. This CDR3 is built from 12 residues. The CDR3 spells CSAGTGDQPQHF. CDR3 DNA: TGCAGCGCTGGGACAGGGGACCAGCCCCAGCATTTT.

Concerning this clone: The identical CDR3 is also encoded by other nucleotide sequences in the sample. The J gene is TRBJ1-2, the V gene TRBV12-3 or TRBV12-4; D call uncertain. Trimming pared 2 bases from V and 2 bases from J, leaving 6 bases between. The CDR3 runs 13 residues. The CDR3, as DNA: TGTGCCAGCAGTTTACACACGAACTATGGCTACACCTTC. This sequence encodes CASSLHTNYGYTF.

This clone was seen more than once but under ten times. CDR3 nucleotide sequence: TGTGCCAGCAGCCAATTAGCGGGGCGAGATACGCAGTATTTT. As protein: CASSQLAGRDTQYF. J is TRBJ2-3 and V is TRBV11-2, with TRBD2 matching 8 bases. The ends lost 5 bases at V and 5 bases at J; junction bases unmatched: 6. The CDR3 extends over 14 amino acids. Germline assignment: CDR1 SGHAT and CDR2 FQNNGV. Full variable domain (missing parts from reference TRBV11-2 and TRBJ2-3): EAGVAQSPRYKIIEKRQSVAFWCNPISGHATLYWYQQILGQGPKLLIQFQNNGVVDDSQLPKDRFSAERLKGVDSTLKIQPAKLEDSAVYLCASSQLAGRDTQYFGPGTRLTVL.

This chain uses TRBV15 with TRBJ2-7, with 10 bases that match TRBD2. Germline CDR1 reads LNHNV; CDR2 reads YYDKDF (reference sequence). Trimming took 5 bases from V and 5 from J; bases not matched to a gene: 6. This CDR3 is built from 14 residues. CDR3 region: CATSSLAGADEQYF. The CDR3 DNA reads TGTGCCACCAGCTCTCTAGCGGGAGCCGACGAGCAGTACTTC.

The J gene is TRBJ1-1, the V gene TRBV18; D remains unclear. CDR3 length: 13 residues. Per germline, CDR1 KGHSH and CDR2 LQKENI. The V end lost 1 base, the J end lost 1 base, and 4 bases lay between the germline ends. The CDR3 bases are TGTGCCAGCTCACCACAGTCGAACACTGAAGCTTTCTTT. It translates to CASSPQSNTEAFF.

The chain couples TRBV30 to TRBJ1-1; D is unresolved. Germline assignment: CDR1 GTSNPN and CDR2 SVGIG (reference sequence). The ends were cut back, 0 bases at V and 4 bases at J, with 12 bases in the middle. The CDR3 has 14 residues. The CDR3 is CAWSVLRGSTEAFF. As DNA, the CDR3 is TGTGCCTGGAGTGTACTTCGGGGATCCACTGAAGCTTTCTTT.

The V and J genes are TRBV24-1 and TRBJ2-1; 7 bases agree with TRBD2. V gave up 8 bases and J gave up 5 bases; unmatched junction bases: 5. The CDR3 loop spans 13 amino acids. CDR1 is KGHDR, CDR2 SFDVKD, per germline. This CDR3 is CATNKGGNNEQFF. CDR3 bases: TGTGCCACCAATAAGGGAGGGAACAATGAGCAGTTCTTC.

The chain carries TRBV15 and TRBJ2-2, with D possibly matching TRBD2 (5 bases). CDR1 is LNHNV, CDR2 YYDKDF, per germline (reference sequence). Trimming removed 0 bases from V and 5 bases from J, with 10 bases in between. The CDR3 loop spans 15 amino acids. The CDR3 DNA reads as TGTGCCACCAGCAGAGAGAGGGTTTGGACCGGGGAGCTGTTTTTT. Amino acid sequence: CATSRERVWTGELFF.

The chain joins TRBV28 to TRBJ1-1, with D possibly being TRBD1 (5 bases). Trimming shortened V by 6 bases and J by 0 bases, and 5 bases separated the two germline ends. The CDR3 spans 12 residues. Germline CDR1 is MDHEN and CDR2 is SYDVKM. The DNA of the CDR3 is TGTGCCAGCAGAGGGGTGAACACTGAAGCTTTCTTT. Residues: CASRGVNTEAFF.

This chain links TRBV3-1 (or the pseudogene TRBV3-2) with TRBJ1-6, with TRBD1 identical over 9 bases. V shed 6 bases, J shed 7 bases, and the junction held 7 bases outside the gene matches. This CDR3 is 15 amino acids long. Germline CDR1 reads LGHDT; CDR2 reads YNNKEL (reference sequence). The chain's CDR3 is CASRQTGTGNSPLHF. In DNA, the CDR3 is TGTGCCAGCAGACAAACCGGGACAGGGAATTCACCCCTCCACTTT.